This TCR beta chain is from a study of T cells after yellow fever vaccination. Study findings and constraints: When the response was secondary, it was weaker but reached its peak faster, day 5 versus 15. Most clones from primary vaccination resurfaced after the booster (under 97% CD4, about 91% CD8). A minor fraction of clonotypes spanned both CD4 and CD8 compartments.

CDR3 length: 14 amino acids. V lost 5 bases and J lost 3, with 13 bases in between. Germline V gene data show CDR1 as SGHTA and CDR2 as FQGNSA. In this sample, this clonotype turned up many times. Its cognate antigen is unknown. A universal primer site and UMIs were added as TCR cDNA was made by 5'RACE template switching. TCRdb passed the 5' RACE reads through MiXCR, listing each CDR3 protein once. Of under 300,000 distinct CDR3 sequences listed, 6.5% to 7.5% are singletons. This TCR derives from a man younger than 45 who received the YFV17D yellow fever vaccine. The specimen was CD4+ T cells sorted from PBMCs, collected on the day of the yellow fever booster vaccination. The genes are TRBV7-2 and TRBJ1-1; possible D gene TRBD1, 5 bases. The CDR3, as DNA: TGTGCCAGCAGCGCAAATGGGGGTTACACTGAAGCTTTCTTT. This sequence encodes CASSANGGYTEAFF.